The 28 T cell receptor beta chains presented below share a single source sample, sequenced in a study of tumor-infiltrating lymphocytes in primary liver carcinoma. Researchers generated TCR beta cDNA from roughly 500 ng of total RNA, relying on a constant-region primer. Investigators got TCR beta libraries out of three nested multiplex PCR rounds, done with slightly modified ARM-PCR. For roughly 11 cycles apiece, the opening two PCR rounds ran with TRBV1-TRBV30 forward primers and a C-beta reverse primer. TCRdb re-called the multiplex PCR reads with MiXCR, one entry per CDR3 protein. This sample has about 210,000 distinct CDR3 sequences, with almost 65% found just once. Blood RNA came from unsorted whole blood; germline DNA was also extracted. Sequencing was done on a sample of peripheral blood. These receptors were taken from an older woman with primary liver carcinoma and hepatitis B virus infection.

Of note for this clonotype: An end of the junction differs from the germline gene, which may be a read error. The chain employs TRBV12-3 or TRBV12-4 and TRBJ1-5; D is ambiguous. The CDR3 extends over 16 amino acids. CDR3 region: CARSLAAPSLNQPRHF. The CDR3 DNA is TGTGCCAGGAGTTTAGCGGCGCCGTCCTTAAATCAGCCCCGGCATTTT.

The chain carries TRBV11-2 and TRBJ1-1; possible D gene TRBD1, 6 bases. With 5 bases removed from V and 3 bases from J, the gap between germline ends came to 16 bases. CDR1 SGHAT and CDR2 FQNNGV come from the germline V gene. CDR3 length equals 15 residues. CDR3 in amino acids: CASSIGHRADTEAFF. For the CDR3, the DNA is TGTGCCAGCAGCATAGGCCACAGGGCAGACACTGAAGCTTTCTTT.

As to this clonotype: A junction end diverges from the germline sequence, so it may reflect a read error. The V and J genes are TRBV5-6 and TRBJ1-2; 12 nucleotides line up with TRBD1. This CDR3 contains 17 residues. The germline gives CDR1 SGHDT, CDR2 YYEEEE. The CDR3 reads CANSLGTGGAVNYGYTF. CDR3 DNA: TGTGCCAACAGCTTGGGGACAGGGGGCGCGGTGAACTATGGCTACACCTTC.

A few counts support this clonotype. This chain uses TRBV7-9 with TRBJ1-5; D is ambiguous. This CDR3 is 13 amino acids long. The V end was cut by 1 base, the J end by 5 bases, with 6 bases between. Germline-derived CDR1 and CDR2 are SEHNR and FQNEAQ (reference sequence). DNA for the CDR3: TGTGCCAGCAGCTTAGGCCTGGATCAGCCCCAGCATTTT. It yields the protein CASSLGLDQPQHF.

As regards this clonotype: A much larger clone lies a single base off, so this may be a read error. The rearrangement uses TRBV4-1 and TRBJ2-1; 8 bases align to TRBD2. Germline-derived CDR1 and CDR2 are MGHRA and YSYEKL. V trimming: 0 bases; J trimming: 7 bases; junction bases outside the gene matches: 11. The CDR3 runs 17 residues. CDR3 protein: CASSQDFSGSEDNEQFF. The CDR3 nucleotides are TGCGCCAGCAGCCAAGATTTCAGCGGGAGTGAAGATAATGAGCAGTTCTTC.

As regards this clonotype: Relative to the germline gene, one junction end is altered; a read error may explain this. The chain has TRBV5-6 and TRBJ1-5, with TRBD1 matching 7 bases. Germline V gene lookup returns CDR1 SGHDT and CDR2 YYEEEE. The CDR3 consists of 15 residues. In DNA form, the CDR3 reads TGTGCCAGCAGCGCCGGGACAGTCACAGGTCAGCCCCAGCACTTT. Translating it yields CASSAGTVTGQPQHF.

To note about this clonotype: Its ends do not fully match the called genes, so a read error is possible. V usage is TRBV19 and J usage is TRBJ2-6; tentatively, D is TRBD1 (5 bases). The CDR3 is 17 residues long. The germline V gene has CDR1 LNHDA and CDR2 SQIVND (reference sequence). Here the CDR3 reads CASNPGLGASGANVLTF. DNA of the CDR3: TGCGCCAGTAATCCAGGGCTTGGGGCCTCTGGGGCCAACGTCCTGACTTTC.

To note about this clonotype: The conserved phenylalanine or tryptophan normally closing the CDR3 is absent here, so this likely arose from a read error. The V gene is TRBV5-6, the J gene TRBJ1-1; tentatively, D is TRBD1 (5 bases). The length of the CDR3 is 16 residues. The germline gives CDR1 SGHDT, CDR2 YYEEEE. The V gene lost 0 bases and the J gene lost 0 bases, with 12 bases spanning the gap. DNA of the CDR3: TGTGCCAGCAGCTTGGGTGGGGCCGCCATGAACACTGAAGCTTTCTCT. Translating gives CASSLGGAAMNTEAFS.

Details on this clonotype: Here the CDR3 omits its conserved ending phenylalanine or tryptophan, so a read error is the likely source. It is unclear where the CDR3 begins or ends on the DNA, so no DNA is shown, and the CDR3 is as TCRdb lists it. The chain recombines TRBV11-2 with TRBJ2-5; TRBD1, as called in the table, went unchecked against the DNA. The germline V gene encodes CDR1 SGHAT and CDR2 FQNNGV. The CDR3 length is 14 residues, termini included. The CDR3: CASSFGGTGTPQYS.

As concerns this clonotype: The junction and the germline gene differ at one end; a read error may be behind it. CDR3 in amino acids: CASSLAGWSRPKRTDTQYF. The CDR3 region has the DNA TGTGCCAGCAGCCTAGCGGGATGGAGCAGGCCAAAACGCACAGATACGCAGTATTTT. The rearrangement links TRBV7-9 to TRBJ2-3, with 9 bases aligning to TRBD2. Germline lookup yields CDR1 SEHNR and CDR2 FQNEAQ (reference sequence). The CDR3 covers 19 residues.

This chain uses TRBV28 with TRBJ2-2; maybe TRBD1 (6 bases). This CDR3 is 16 amino acids long. Germline loops: CDR1 MDHEN, CDR2 SYDVKM. Trimming cost V 4 bases and J 2 bases, with 14 bases left between them. Here the CDR3 DNA reads TGTGCCAGCAGTTCCGCCGGGACACCAAACACCGGGGAGCTGTTTTTT. Residues: CASSSAGTPNTGELFF.

This clonotype was seen a single time. A read error may be the cause here, since a much bigger clone is one base away. The chain links TRBV6-6 to TRBJ1-2; weak D call: TRBD1 (6 bases). The CDR3 sequence is 12 residues long. The V gene's germline CDR1 is MNHNY and CDR2 SVGAGI (reference sequence). Here the CDR3 DNA reads TGTGCCAGCTTTACAGGGAACTATTGCTACACCTTC. Translation: CASFTGNYCYTF.

This clonotype was counted at least ten times. The rearrangement uses TRBV12-3 or TRBV12-4 and TRBJ2-6; 10 bases align to TRBD1. The CDR3 has 17 amino acids. Trimming removed 5 bases from V and 2 bases from J; junction bases left unmatched: 6. The CDR3: CASSPGQGGTGANVLTF. Here the CDR3 DNA reads TGTGCCAGCAGTCCAGGACAGGGGGGTACTGGGGCCAACGTCCTGACTTTC.

V is TRBV7-9 and J is TRBJ2-2; D is perhaps TRBD2 (5 bases). CDR1 and CDR2 from the germline V gene are SEHNR and FQNEAQ (reference sequence). V was cut by 5 bases and J by 5 bases, with 15 bases left in between. The CDR3 has 15 residues. The CDR3 reads CASSLERVRTGELFF. CDR3 in DNA: TGTGCCAGCAGCCTCGAGAGGGTGAGGACCGGGGAGCTGTTTTTT.

In its sample, this clonotype was seen many times. J is TRBJ1-2 and V is TRBV6-5; TRBD1 aligns across 9 bases. Germline-derived CDR1 and CDR2 are MNHEY and SVGAGI. V shed 5 bases and J 4 bases; nucleotides not matched to a gene: 5. CDR3 length equals 14 residues. The DNA of the CDR3 is TGTGCCAGCAGTAGGGACAGGGCGGGCTATGGCTACACCTTC. Protein product: CASSRDRAGYGYTF.

This clonotype was observed a few times. At one boundary the junction diverges from the germline segment, which might be a read error. This chain joins TRBV6-5 and TRBJ2-1; D uncertain. Looked up from germline, CDR1 is MNHEY and CDR2 is SVGAGI. This CDR3 has 15 amino acids. The CDR3 sequence: CASCYDQSSYNEQFF. In DNA form, the CDR3 reads TGTGCCAGCTGTTACGACCAGAGCTCCTACAATGAGCAGTTCTTC.

V gene TRBV11-2 combines with J gene TRBJ1-4; the match to TRBD1 covers 7 bases. V was clipped by 8 bases and J by 9 bases; unmatched bases: 15. The CDR3 extends over 15 amino acids. Germline loops: CDR1 SGHAT, CDR2 FQNNGV. The CDR3 DNA sequence: TGTGCCAGCGACTTAGAAGGGGGCGAAAATAAAAAACTGTTTTTT. This encodes CASDLEGGENKKLFF.

Regarding this clonotype: A read error may account for a junction end that differs from germline. This chain uses TRBV11-2 with TRBJ2-3; tentatively, D is TRBD1 (6 bases). The CDR3 sequence is 12 residues long. Germline CDR1 reads SGHAT; CDR2 reads FQNNGV. CDR3 coding DNA: TGTGCCATCAGCTTAGGGGGAGATACGCAATATTTT. Encoded protein: CAISLGGDTQYF.

This chain connects TRBV29-1 to TRBJ2-7, with 8 positions matching TRBD2. The CDR3 has 16 amino acids. Germline V gene sequence: CDR1 SQVTM, CDR2 ANQGSEA. After removal of 5 bases from V and 4 bases from J, the junction contained 16 bases not matched to a gene. CDR3 protein: CSVCQPSGQSLYEQYF. CDR3 DNA sequence: TGCAGCGTTTGTCAGCCTAGCGGGCAATCCCTTTACGAGCAGTACTTC.

Notes on this clonotype: This may be a read error, as it is one base from a much larger clone. The chain uses TRBV4-2 and TRBJ2-5, with D perhaps matching TRBD1 (5 bases). The CDR3 has 13 amino acids. V lost 2 bases to trimming and J lost 9 bases, with 13 bases between them. The germline CDR1 and CDR2 sequences are LGHNA and YNFKEQ. In DNA form, the CDR3 reads TGTGCCAGCAGCCAAATCAGGGATGAGGCCCAGTACTTC. This sequence encodes CASSQIRDEAQYF.

Of note for this clonotype: The junction departs from the called germline gene at one end, perhaps through a read error. V and J are TRBV5-1 and TRBJ1-1; D is perhaps TRBD1 (5 bases). The CDR3 consists of 14 residues. Germline CDR1 is SGHRS and CDR2 is YFSETQ. The CDR3 DNA follows: TGCACCAGCAGCGTGGGACCCTTGAACACTGAGGCTTTCTTT. Protein product: CTSSVGPLNTEAFF.

The chain employs TRBV4-1 and TRBJ2-7, with D perhaps being TRBD1 or TRBD2 (5 bases each). The CDR3 sequence is 13 residues long. Trimming took 3 bases from V and 9 from J, leaving 15 bases between them. Germline values: CDR1 MGHRA, CDR2 YSYEKL. This CDR3 is CASSQLRELGQYF. The CDR3 nucleotides read TGCGCCAGCAGCCAGCTCAGGGAGCTTGGGCAGTACTTC.

On this clonotype: A much more abundant neighbour one base away suggests this may be a read error. The chain is built from TRBV6-6 and TRBJ1-5; a possible D gene is TRBD1 (5 bases). There are 21 residues in the CDR3. Trimming removed 5 bases at V and 2 bases at J, with 31 bases between. The germline gives CDR1 MNHNY, CDR2 SVGAGI (reference sequence). The CDR3 DNA is TGTGCCAGCAGTCGGTGGGCGCTCGGGGCAGGAGGGCCCCTACGCAATCAGCCCCAGCATTTT. Protein sequence: CASSRWALGAGGPLRNQPQHF.

This clonotype was seen at least ten times. This rearrangement joins TRBV6-2 or TRBV6-3 to TRBJ2-7; 9 bases agree with TRBD1. Germline V gene sequence: CDR1 MNHEY, CDR2 SVGEGT. The CDR3 is 14 residues long. After removal of 6 bases from V and 4 bases from J, the junction contained 7 bases not matched to a gene. The CDR3 bases are TGTGCCAGCAGCCCCGGGACAGGGTATTACGAGCAGTACTTC. Its protein product is CASSPGTGYYEQYF.

Notes on this clonotype: A much more abundant neighbour one base away suggests this may be a read error. The J gene is TRBJ2-1, the V gene TRBV5-1, with D tentatively TRBD1 (5 bases). The germline V gene has CDR1 SGHRS and CDR2 YFSETQ. The CDR3 contains 15 residues. CDR3 bases: TGCGCCAACAGCTTGGCAGGGCCCCCAAACAATGAGCAGTTCTTC. Its translation is CANSLAGPPNNEQFF.

This chain uses TRBV6-2 or TRBV6-3 with TRBJ2-3; 14 bases align to TRBD2. The CDR3 totals 18 residues. Germline V gene data show CDR1 as MNHEY and CDR2 as SVGEGT. J gave up 3 bases and V 10 bases, and 15 bases lay outside the gene matches. CDR3 loop: CATRPSGLAGVFTDTQYF. The DNA for the CDR3 is TGTGCCACCCGGCCATCGGGACTAGCGGGAGTATTTACAGATACGCAGTATTTT.

The chain uses TRBV7-9 and TRBJ1-2, with TRBD1 matching 10 bases. Trimming cost V 2 bases and J 8 bases; bases outside gene matches: 8. This CDR3 is built from 15 residues. The V gene's germline CDR1 is SEHNR and CDR2 FQNEAQ (reference sequence). The DNA of the CDR3 is TGTGCCAGCAGCTTAATTCCCAGGACAGGGGGAGGCTACACCTTC. Translating gives CASSLIPRTGGGYTF.

Comments on this clonotype: Sequence at one end of the junction differs from germline and may be a read error. The chain joins TRBV11-2 to TRBJ2-1; 7 nucleotides match TRBD2. CDR1 SGHAT and CDR2 FQNNGV come from the germline V gene. The CDR3 spans 16 residues. CDR3 in DNA: TGCGCCAGCAGCTTAGGTTTTCTAGCGGACTACAGTGAGCAGCTCTTC. Encoded protein: CASSLGFLADYSEQLF.